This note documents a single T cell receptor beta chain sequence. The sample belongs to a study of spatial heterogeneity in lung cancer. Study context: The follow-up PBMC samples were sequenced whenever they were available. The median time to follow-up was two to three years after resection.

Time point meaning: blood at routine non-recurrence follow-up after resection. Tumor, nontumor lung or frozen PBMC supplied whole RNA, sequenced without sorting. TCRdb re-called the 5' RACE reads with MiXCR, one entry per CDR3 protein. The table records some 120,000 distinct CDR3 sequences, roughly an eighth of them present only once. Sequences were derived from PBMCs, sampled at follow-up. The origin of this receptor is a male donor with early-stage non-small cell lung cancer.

The CDR3 sequence is CASRVRDYGYTF. DNA for the CDR3: TGTGCCAGCAGGGTAAGGGACTATGGCTACACCTTC. The chain joins TRBV28 to TRBJ1-2; no definite D call. Germline loops: CDR1 MDHEN, CDR2 SYDVKM. This CDR3 contains 12 residues. V was cut by 6 bases and J by 3 bases, with 8 bases left in between.